The next 20 T cell receptor beta chains were all read from a single sample in a study of T cells in localized non-small cell lung cancer. Clones were read by immunoSEQ multiplex PCR, and TCRdb kept only the in-frame ones, dropping some. Among around 79,000 clones listed, 80% were seen once. The sample here was PBMCs, taken before any cancer treatment. The source of these receptors is a man between 40 and 69 years old with stage II squamous cell lung carcinoma.

The CDR3 loop reads CASSREGTGELFF. Written as DNA, the CDR3 is TGCGCCAGCAGTAGGGAGGGGACCGGGGAGCTGTTTTTT. This rearrangement joins TRBV5-1 to TRBJ2-2; 7 positions match TRBD2. Germline V gene data show CDR1 as SGHRS and CDR2 as YFSETQ. After removal of 5 bases from V and 5 bases from J, the junction contained 3 bases not matched to a gene. There are 13 residues in the CDR3.

The rearrangement joins TRBV18 to TRBJ2-6; D gene ambiguous. CDR3 length equals 16 residues. Germline V lookup: CDR1 KGHSH, CDR2 LQKENI. V dropped 3 bases and J dropped 2 bases, with 11 bases sitting between them. Here the CDR3 reads CASSPATVPGANVLTF. The CDR3 DNA sequence: TGTGCCAGCTCACCTGCCACAGTTCCTGGGGCCAACGTCCTGACTTTC.

The chain carries TRBV2 and TRBJ1-3, with D unclear. Trimming stripped 7 bases from V and 0 bases from J, with 7 bases between. This CDR3 comprises 13 residues. In germline, CDR1 is SNHLY, CDR2 FYNNEI. The CDR3 spells CASKKISGNTIYF. Written as DNA, the CDR3 is TGTGCCAGCAAGAAGATCTCTGGAAACACCATATATTTT. Combining the CDR3 with reference TRBV2 and TRBJ1-3 gives the whole variable domain EPEVTQTPSHQVTQMGQEVILRCVPISNHLYFYWYRQILGQKVEFLVSFYNNEISEKSEIFDDQFSVERPDGSNFTLKIRSTKLEDSAMYFCASKKISGNTIYFGEGSWLTVV.

The rearrangement links TRBV4-2 to TRBJ2-1; D is perhaps TRBD1 (6 bases). Between the trimmed V and J ends, which lost 4 bases and 0 bases, there was a span of 25 bases. Looked up from germline, CDR1 is LGHNA and CDR2 is YNFKEQ. The CDR3 runs 20 residues. The CDR3 reads CASSPLTGPGWGGSYNEQFF. CDR3 bases: TGTGCCAGCAGCCCCCTGACAGGCCCAGGGTGGGGTGGCTCCTACAATGAGCAGTTCTTC.

This chain links TRBV7-9 with TRBJ1-1, with 7 bases fitting TRBD1. The V gene's germline CDR1 is SEHNR and CDR2 FQNEAQ (reference sequence). V shed 4 bases and J 4 bases; nucleotides not matched to a gene: 3. This CDR3 is built from 13 residues. The CDR3 protein is CASSSSGGTEAFF. Written as DNA, the CDR3 is TGTGCCAGCAGCTCCTCAGGGGGCACTGAAGCTTTCTTT.

This chain connects TRBV18 to TRBJ1-2; TRBD1 matches at 7 bases. This CDR3 has 13 residues. Germline V lookup: CDR1 KGHSH, CDR2 LQKENI. J lost 2 bases, V lost 4 bases, and 1 base had no gene match. The CDR3 loop reads CASSRDSNYGYTF. CDR3 nucleotides: TGTGCCAGCTCACGGGACAGCAACTATGGCTACACCTTC.

The chain has TRBV5-1 and TRBJ2-7, with 8 positions matching TRBD1. The CDR3 is 13 residues long. V gave up 0 bases and J gave up 6 bases; unmatched junction bases: 2. Germline CDR1 is SGHRS and CDR2 is YFSETQ. CDR3 coding DNA: TGCGCCAGCAGCTTGGGACAGGGGTTCGAGCAGTACTTC. It encodes CASSLGQGFEQYF. Full variable domain (outside the CDR3, taken from reference TRBV5-1 and TRBJ2-7): KAGVTQTPRYLIKTRGQQVTLSCSPISGHRSVSWYQQTPGQGLQFLFEYFSETQRNKGNFPGRFSGRQFSNSRSEMNVSTLELGDSALYLCASSLGQGFEQYFGPGTRLTVT.

This chain connects TRBV28 to TRBJ1-2; D call uncertain. V was pared by 7 bases and J by 8 bases, with 17 bases between. The CDR3 loop spans 13 amino acids. Germline loops: CDR1 MDHEN, CDR2 SYDVKM. CDR3 coding DNA: TGTGCCAGCATTCCGCAGTATGCGGGCGGCTACACCTTC. Encoded protein: CASIPQYAGGYTF.

In the case of this clone: Other DNA sequences of this sample code for an identical CDR3. The gene calls are TRBV5-4 and TRBJ2-7, with 7 bases aligning to TRBD1. The CDR3 sequence is 13 residues long. The V segment lost 1 base and the J segment 3 bases; nucleotides outside the gene matches: 1. Germline-derived CDR1 and CDR2 are SGHNT and YYREEE (reference sequence). The CDR3 region is CASSLPGGYEQYF. DNA of the CDR3: TGTGCCAGCAGCTTGCCAGGGGGCTACGAGCAGTACTTC.

This clone was seen many times. This chain uses TRBV4-1 with TRBJ1-6, with 8 bases that match TRBD1. CDR1 is MGHRA, CDR2 YSYEKL, per germline. V lost 0 bases to trimming and J lost 15 bases; unmatched junction nucleotides: 7. The CDR3 has 14 residues. CDR3 nucleotide sequence: TGCGCCAGCAGCCAAGATCCGGCCGACAGGGGCCTCCACTTT. Encoded protein: CASSQDPADRGLHF.

This chain links TRBV5-5 with TRBJ1-5, with no clear D. The CDR3 has 16 amino acids. Trimming removed 3 bases at V and 1 base at J, with 14 bases between. The germline V gene has CDR1 SGHKS and CDR2 YYEKEE (reference sequence). The CDR3 loop reads CASSWEWLGSNQPQHF. CDR3 sequence (DNA): TGTGCCAGCAGCTGGGAGTGGTTAGGGAGCAATCAGCCCCAGCATTTT.

CDR3 residues: CASSQDTRASVVVYGYTF. Written as DNA, the CDR3 is TGTGCCAGCAGCCAAGATACCCGGGCCAGCGTAGTCGTTTATGGCTACACCTTC. The genes are TRBV4-2 and TRBJ1-2, with D unresolved. The CDR3 spans 18 residues. The V and J ends lost 0 bases and 5 bases respectively, with 22 bases between them. In germline, CDR1 is LGHNA, CDR2 YNFKEQ.

This clone was recorded a few times. The chain links TRBV9 to TRBJ1-4, with D unclear. In germline, CDR1 is SGDLS, CDR2 YYNGEE. CDR3 size: 15 residues. Trimming left V 4 bases short and J 7 bases short, with 17 bases between. CDR3 coding DNA: TGTGCCAGCAGCACCCTCGGGAGGGTGAGTGAAAAACTGTTTTTT. As protein: CASSTLGRVSEKLFF.

The V and J genes are TRBV7-6 and TRBJ2-5; TRBD2 matches at 7 bases. With 5 bases clipped from V and 2 bases from J, the junction kept 5 bases outside the gene matches. CDR3 size: 14 residues. Germline lookup yields CDR1 SGHVS and CDR2 FNYEAQ. CDR3 protein: CASSPPGLQETQYF. For the CDR3, the DNA is TGTGCCAGCAGCCCTCCGGGACTACAAGAGACCCAGTACTTC.

The chain combines TRBV30 with TRBJ2-3; 7 nucleotides match TRBD2. This CDR3 spans 14 amino acids. Unmatched junction bases numbered 9, after V lost 7 bases and J lost 2 bases. The germline CDR1 and CDR2 sequences are GTSNPN and SVGIG (reference sequence). CDR3 DNA: TGTGCCTCTTCGAAGCGGGGTTCCACAGATACGCAGTATTTT. Its protein product is CASSKRGSTDTQYF.

This clone was seen once. V gene TRBV4-1 combines with J gene TRBJ2-1; 9 nucleotides match TRBD2. J was trimmed by 3 bases and V by 1 base; bases with no gene match: 4. The length of the CDR3 is 16 residues. Germline V CDR1 and CDR2: MGHRA, YSYEKL. CDR3 region: CASSQVVAGDYNEQFF. The CDR3 DNA reads TGCGCCAGCAGCCAAGTCGTAGCGGGAGACTACAATGAGCAGTTCTTC.

The chain uses TRBV7-9 and TRBJ2-1, with 13 bases that match TRBD2. The CDR3 has 15 residues. CDR1 SEHNR and CDR2 FQNEAQ come from the germline V gene (reference sequence). After removal of 5 bases from V and 6 bases from J, the junction contained 4 bases not matched to a gene. CDR3 amino acids: CASSRTSGSINEQFF. As DNA, the CDR3 is TGTGCCAGCAGCCGGACTAGCGGGAGTATCAATGAGCAGTTCTTC.

J is TRBJ2-7 and V is TRBV7-8, with TRBD2 as a possible D gene (6 bases). The CDR3 has 16 amino acids. Germline V gives CDR1 SGHVS, CDR2 FQNEAQ. With 7 bases removed from V and 3 bases from J, the gap between germline ends came to 22 bases. The CDR3 DNA reads TGTGCCAGCACTCCCGACATACAACTAGCATTCTACGAGCAGTACTTC. Its translation is CASTPDIQLAFYEQYF.

The genes are TRBV7-2 and TRBJ2-4, with D unresolved. Germline V gene data show CDR1 as SGHTA and CDR2 as FQGNSA. The V end was cut by 6 bases, the J end by 5 bases, with 8 bases between. The length of the CDR3 is 12 residues. The CDR3 loop is CASSYRENIQYF. DNA for the CDR3: TGTGCCAGCAGTTACAGAGAAAACATTCAGTACTTC.

The rearrangement links TRBV5-8 to TRBJ2-2; 9 bases map to TRBD1. With V trimmed by 3 bases and J by 4 bases, 4 bases remained unmatched. The CDR3 has 15 amino acids. Germline V gives CDR1 SGHTS, CDR2 YDEGEE. The chain's CDR3 is CASSSGTGSTGELFF. The DNA of the CDR3 is TGTGCCAGCAGCTCCGGGACAGGGTCCACCGGGGAGCTGTTTTTT. Together with reference TRBV5-8 and TRBJ2-2, the CDR3 gives the full variable domain: EAGVTQSPTHLIKTRGQQATLRCSPISGHTSVYWYQQALGLGLQFLLWYDEGEERNRGNFPPRFSGRQFPNYSSELNVNALELEDSALYLCASSSGTGSTGELFFGEGSRLTVL.